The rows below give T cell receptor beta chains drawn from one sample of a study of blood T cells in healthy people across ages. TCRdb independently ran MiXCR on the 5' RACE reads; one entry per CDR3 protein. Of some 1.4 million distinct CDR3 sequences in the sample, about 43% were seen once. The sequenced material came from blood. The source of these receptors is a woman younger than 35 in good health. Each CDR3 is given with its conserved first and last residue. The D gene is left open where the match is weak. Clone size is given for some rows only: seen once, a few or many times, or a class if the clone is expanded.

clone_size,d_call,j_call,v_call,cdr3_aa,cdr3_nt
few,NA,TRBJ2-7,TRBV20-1,CSARGGFWSYEQYF,TGCAGTGCTAGGGGGGGATTTTGGTCCTACGAGCAGTACTTC
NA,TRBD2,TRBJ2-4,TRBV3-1,CASRGTSGSSSKNIQYF,TGTGCCAGCAGAGGGACTAGCGGGAGTTCGTCCAAAAACATTCAGTACTTC
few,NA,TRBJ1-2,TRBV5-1,CASSLAGVDYYGYTF,TGCGCCAGCAGCTTGGCAGGGGTTGATTACTATGGCTACACCTTC
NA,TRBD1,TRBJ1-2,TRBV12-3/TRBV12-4,CASSIPTSGQSNYGYTF,TGTGCCAGCAGCATCCCTACTTCGGGACAGAGTAATTATGGCTACACCTTC
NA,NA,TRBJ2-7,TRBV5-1,CASSLGGSQSSYEQYF,TGCGCCAGCAGCTTGGGTGGCAGCCAGAGCTCCTACGAGCAGTACTTC
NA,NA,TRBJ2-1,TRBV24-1,CATSRRAGNEQFF,TGTGCCACCAGCCGGAGGGCAGGTAATGAGCAGTTCTTC
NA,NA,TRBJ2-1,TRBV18,CASSQSGPVNNEQFF,TGTGCCAGCTCACAAAGCGGGCCGGTAAACAATGAGCAGTTCTTC
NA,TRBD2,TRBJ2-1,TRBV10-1,CASSPLGIAGGENEQFF,TGCGCCAGCAGTCCCCTGGGTATAGCGGGAGGCGAAAATGAGCAGTTCTTC
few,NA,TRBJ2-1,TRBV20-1,CSARESSGQTAYNEQFF,TGCAGTGCTAGAGAGTCCTCCGGACAGACAGCCTACAATGAGCAGTTCTTC
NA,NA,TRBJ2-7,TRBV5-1,CASRTGTEEYF,TGCGCCAGCAGGACCGGGACGGAGGAGTACTTC
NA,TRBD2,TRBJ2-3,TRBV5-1,CASSSGLAGYTDTQYF,TGCGCCAGCAGCTCCGGACTAGCGGGATATACAGATACGCAGTATTTT
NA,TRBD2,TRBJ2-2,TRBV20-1,CSARNSGRARGTGELFF,TGCAGTGCTAGAAATAGCGGGAGGGCCAGGGGGACCGGGGAGCTGTTTTTT